The sample holds a few counts of the clone carrying this T cell receptor (beta chain). Its antigen is unidentified. The data were obtained in a study of beta chain features in type 1 diabetes. Study-level points and caveats: Shortening of TCRB CDR3s, moderate but significant, appeared in all four CD4+ subsets of Type 1 diabetes patients.

The CDR3 loop spans 17 amino acids. Germline loops: CDR1 SGHRS, CDR2 YFSETQ. Trimming took 3 bases from V and 1 from J; bases not matched to a gene: 12. Every isolated RNA sample was fully reverse transcribed, so sequencing captured expressed TCRB transcripts. Naive, central memory and regulatory T cell samples averaged about 3.57 million immunoSEQ reads each. Clones were read by immunoSEQ multiplex PCR, and TCRdb kept only the in-frame ones, dropping some. The data contain some 150,000 clones, around an eighth of them singletons. There was one heparinised blood draw per donor, averaging approximately 120 mL. In all sorted populations, purity surpassed 98%.

Specimen: central memory CD4+ T cells from blood. This TCR was sampled from a young man with type 1 diabetes. The rearrangement joins TRBV5-1 to TRBJ1-1; 7 nucleotides line up with TRBD1. In DNA, the CDR3 is TGCGCCAGCAGCTCGATAAGGGGGCTTGAAAGGAACACTGAAGCTTTCTTT. This codes for CASSSIRGLERNTEAFF.